This is a list of T cell receptor beta chains from one sample in a study of CD8+ T cells in alopecia areata. The assay was immunoSEQ multiplex PCR, and TCRdb's table has in-frame clones only and misses some. The sample holds about 210,000 clones, more than 55% seen once. Source: CD4+ T cells sorted from blood, taken at week 44, from a patient treated with tofacitinib. The receptors were sampled from a human donor with alopecia areata. Each CDR3 is given with its conserved first and last residue. Each record gives: D gene, clone size, V gene, J gene, CDR3 protein, CDR3 DNA. The D gene is left open where the match is weak. A row's size may be missing; if present it is once, few, many or a size class.

D gene: -
clone size: once
V gene: TRBV5-6
J gene: TRBJ2-5
CDR3 protein: CASSGVQGAWETQYF
CDR3 DNA: TGTGCCAGCAGCGGAGTACAGGGCGCGTGGGAGACCCAGTACTTC

D gene: -
clone size: -
V gene: TRBV9
J gene: TRBJ2-1
CDR3 protein: CASGSDNEQFF
CDR3 DNA: TGTGCCAGCGGGAGTGACAATGAGCAGTTCTTC

D gene: -
clone size: -
V gene: TRBV27
J gene: TRBJ2-4
CDR3 protein: CASSSRGRTGAKNIQYF
CDR3 DNA: TGTGCCAGCAGTTCCCGGGGGAGGACGGGGGCCAAAAACATTCAGTACTTC

D gene: -
clone size: -
V gene: TRBV15
J gene: TRBJ2-7
CDR3 protein: CATSRRTGFTYEQYF
CDR3 DNA: TGTGCCACCAGCAGAAGAACAGGGTTCACCTACGAGCAGTACTTC

D gene: -
clone size: -
V gene: TRBV29-1
J gene: TRBJ2-7
CDR3 protein: CSVVDSHYEQYF
CDR3 DNA: TGCAGCGTTGTGGACAGCCACTACGAGCAGTACTTC

D gene: -
clone size: few
V gene: TRBV5-1
J gene: TRBJ1-1
CDR3 protein: CASSRRVRGGINTEAFF
CDR3 DNA: TGCGCCAGCAGCCGTCGTGTGAGGGGAGGGATTAATACTGAAGCTTTCTTT

D gene: TRBD1
clone size: -
V gene: TRBV7-2
J gene: TRBJ1-2
CDR3 protein: CASSSRTGGNYGYTF
CDR3 DNA: TGTGCCAGCAGCTCCCGGACAGGGGGGAACTATGGCTACACCTTC

D gene: -
clone size: -
V gene: TRBV5-6
J gene: TRBJ2-1
CDR3 protein: CASRGGVTQSYNEQFF
CDR3 DNA: TGTGCCAGCAGAGGTGGCGTTACCCAATCCTACAATGAGCAGTTCTTC

D gene: -
clone size: few
V gene: TRBV7-9
J gene: TRBJ1-1
CDR3 protein: CASSLTTEAFF
CDR3 DNA: TGTGCCAGCAGCTTAACGACTGAAGCTTTCTTT

D gene: -
clone size: -
V gene: TRBV10-3
J gene: TRBJ2-1
CDR3 protein: CAISLASGSYNEQFF
CDR3 DNA: TGTGCCATCAGTTTAGCCAGCGGCTCCTACAATGAGCAGTTCTTC

D gene: -
clone size: -
V gene: TRBV5-1
J gene: TRBJ1-1
CDR3 protein: CASRDARAALKDEAFF
CDR3 DNA: TGCGCCAGCAGGGACGCGAGGGCCGCTTTAAAGGATGAAGCTTTCTTT

D gene: -
clone size: -
V gene: TRBV9
J gene: TRBJ1-1
CDR3 protein: CASSPGTSTEAFF
CDR3 DNA: TGTGCCAGCAGCCCCGGGACTTCCACTGAAGCTTTCTTT

D gene: TRBD1
clone size: -
V gene: TRBV30
J gene: TRBJ1-4
CDR3 protein: CAWRIDRASEKLFF
CDR3 DNA: TGTGCCTGGAGGATTGACAGGGCGTCTGAAAAACTGTTTTTT

D gene: -
clone size: few
V gene: TRBV11-2
J gene: TRBJ1-1
CDR3 protein: CASSLLGVNTEAFF
CDR3 DNA: TGTGCCAGCAGCTTATTAGGGGTGAACACTGAAGCTTTCTTT

D gene: -
clone size: once
V gene: TRBV29-1
J gene: TRBJ1-2
CDR3 protein: CSAEGMHGYTF
CDR3 DNA: TGCAGCGCAGAGGGAATGCATGGCTACACCTTC

D gene: -
clone size: -
V gene: TRBV30
J gene: TRBJ1-1
CDR3 protein: CAWSRRLGRPEAFF
CDR3 DNA: TGTGCCTGGAGTCGCAGGTTAGGCCGGCCTGAAGCTTTCTTT

D gene: -
clone size: -
V gene: TRBV29-1
J gene: TRBJ1-2
CDR3 protein: CSVEEGYGYTF
CDR3 DNA: TGCAGCGTTGAAGAAGGCTATGGCTACACCTTC

D gene: -
clone size: -
V gene: TRBV29-1
J gene: TRBJ2-6
CDR3 protein: CSVYLQSSGANVLTF
CDR3 DNA: TGCAGCGTTTACTTACAGAGCTCTGGGGCCAACGTCCTGACTTTC

D gene: -
clone size: few
V gene: TRBV28
J gene: TRBJ1-1
CDR3 protein: CASSPGPMNTEAFF
CDR3 DNA: TGTGCCAGCAGTCCGGGACCGATGAACACTGAAGCTTTCTTT

D gene: -
clone size: once
V gene: TRBV27
J gene: TRBJ1-1
CDR3 protein: CASSSQNTEAFF
CDR3 DNA: TGTGCCAGCAGTTCCCAGAACACTGAAGCTTTCTTT